This TCR beta chain came from a study of regulatory T cells in long-lasting Graves disease. Turning to the study itself: Disease was considered persistent Graves' disease after over 5 years of antithyroid drugs (with positive TSH receptor antibodies).

The CDR3 runs to 16 residues. V gave up 6 bases and J gave up 9 bases; unmatched junction bases: 16. In germline, CDR1 is SNHLY, CDR2 FYNNEI. According to the study, TCR beta libraries were built with iRepertoire HTBI primers and CDR3-region Arm-PCR. TCRdb passed the multiplex PCR reads through MiXCR, listing each CDR3 protein once. Among roughly 700,000 distinct CDR3 sequences listed, 25% to 30% were seen once. Time point described: persistent/refractory GD, antithyroid drugs over 5 years with positive TRAb. The TCR library was prepared using RNA isolated from PBMCs. Peripheral blood, 7 to 9.5 milliliters of it, was drawn into EDTA tubes.

The chain couples TRBV2 to TRBJ2-4, with 8 bases fitting TRBD1. This TCR was recovered from a female donor with Graves disease. The source was peripheral blood mononuclear cells (PBMCs), collected when the disease was refractory, from a patient treated with antithyroid drugs. This CDR3 is CASSPGTGPSSSIQYF. In nucleotides, the CDR3 is TGTGCCAGCAGCCCCGGGACAGGTCCCTCAAGTAGCATTCAGTACTTC.